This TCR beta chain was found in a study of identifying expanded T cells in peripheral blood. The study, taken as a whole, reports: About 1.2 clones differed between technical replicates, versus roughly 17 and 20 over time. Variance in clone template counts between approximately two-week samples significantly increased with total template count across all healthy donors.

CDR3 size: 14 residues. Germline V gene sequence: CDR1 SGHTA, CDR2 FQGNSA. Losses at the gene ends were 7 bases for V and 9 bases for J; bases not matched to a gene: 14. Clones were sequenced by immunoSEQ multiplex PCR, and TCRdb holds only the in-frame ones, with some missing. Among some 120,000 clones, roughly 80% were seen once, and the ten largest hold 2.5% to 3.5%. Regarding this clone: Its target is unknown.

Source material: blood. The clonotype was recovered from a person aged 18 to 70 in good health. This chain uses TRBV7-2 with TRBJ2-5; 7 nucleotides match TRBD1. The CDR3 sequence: CASTPRTNQGAQYF. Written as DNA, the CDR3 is TGTGCCAGCACCCCACGAACAAATCAGGGGGCCCAGTACTTC.